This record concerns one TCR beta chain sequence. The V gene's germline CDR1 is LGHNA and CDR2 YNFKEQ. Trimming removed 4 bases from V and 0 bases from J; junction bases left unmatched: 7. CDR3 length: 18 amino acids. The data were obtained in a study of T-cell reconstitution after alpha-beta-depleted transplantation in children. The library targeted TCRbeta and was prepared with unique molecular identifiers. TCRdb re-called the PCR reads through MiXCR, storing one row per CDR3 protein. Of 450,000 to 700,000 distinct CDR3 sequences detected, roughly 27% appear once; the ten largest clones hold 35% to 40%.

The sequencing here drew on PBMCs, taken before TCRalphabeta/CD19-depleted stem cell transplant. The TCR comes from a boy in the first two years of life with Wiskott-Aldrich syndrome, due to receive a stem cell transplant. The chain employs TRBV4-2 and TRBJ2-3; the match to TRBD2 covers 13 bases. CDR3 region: CASSREGTSGVSTDTQYF. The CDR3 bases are TGTGCCAGCAGCCGAGAAGGGACTAGCGGGGTTAGCACAGATACGCAGTATTTT.